The 25 T cell receptor beta chains in this list originate from one sample, sequenced in a study of T cells in Graves' hyperthyroidism and ophthalmopathy. The TCR beta CDR3 regions underwent amplification using RNA transcripts as the source. The study used the HTBI primer set for a first-round RT-PCR of the TCR CDR3. TCRdb recomputed calls from the multiplex PCR reads with MiXCR, one row per CDR3 protein. There are 660,000 or so distinct CDR3 sequences in the sample; approximately 42% occur only once, and roughly 6.5% lies in the top ten. The material sequenced was peripheral blood or thyroid tissue (not recorded which). These receptors were taken from an adult man with Graves' disease, either hyperthyroidism or ophthalmopathy (not recorded which).

This clonotype has only a few counts. The chain joins TRBV20-1 to TRBJ2-5, with D perhaps matching TRBD1 (6 bases). The CDR3 runs 14 residues. Germline-derived CDR1 and CDR2 are DFQATT and SNEGSKA (reference sequence). The V end lost 1 base, the J end lost 1 base, and 10 bases lay between the germline ends. The CDR3 sequence: CSARGTAIQETQYF. The CDR3 bases are TGCAGTGCTAGAGGGACAGCCATCCAAGAGACCCAGTACTTC.

This rearrangement joins TRBV24-1 to TRBJ2-5, with D hard to call. The CDR3 covers 12 residues. Germline loops: CDR1 KGHDR, CDR2 SFDVKD. The V gene lost 6 bases and the J gene lost 5 bases, with 9 bases spanning the gap. CDR3 nucleotide sequence: TGTGCCACCAGTCAAACTGGCGAGACCCAGTACTTC. This encodes CATSQTGETQYF.

This clonotype was observed a few times. The rearrangement uses TRBV11-2 and TRBJ1-3, with a weak D call TRBD1 (6 bases). CDR3 length: 16 residues. Per the germline V gene, CDR1 is SGHAT and CDR2 is FQNNGV. V gave up 5 bases and J gave up 2 bases, with 16 bases separating them. The CDR3 region is CASSRRRDNTGNTIYF. CDR3 DNA sequence: TGTGCCAGCAGCCGAAGGAGGGACAACACTGGAAACACCATATATTTT.

This chain uses TRBV19 with TRBJ1-2; D is unclear. V lost 3 bases and J lost 12, with 17 bases in between. CDR3 length equals 13 residues. CDR1 is LNHDA and CDR2 is SQIVND in the germline V gene (reference sequence). The CDR3: CASSIRGSGLHTF. Here the CDR3 DNA reads TGTGCCAGTAGTATCCGCGGGAGTGGCCTCCACACCTTC.

In its sample, this clonotype was seen many times. V and J are TRBV15 and TRBJ1-6; 7 nucleotides match TRBD1. The CDR3 is 13 residues long. Germline V gene data show CDR1 as LNHNV and CDR2 as YYDKDF (reference sequence). Trimming cost V 2 bases and J 13 bases; bases outside gene matches: 5. The CDR3 sequence is CATSRTGEAPLHF. Here the CDR3 DNA reads TGTGCCACCAGCAGAACAGGGGAGGCGCCCCTCCACTTT.

The chain has TRBV5-1 and TRBJ1-2, with unresolved D. V was shortened by 0 bases and J by 0 bases, with 12 bases between the two germline ends. Germline V gene sequence: CDR1 SGHRS, CDR2 YFSETQ. The CDR3 loop spans 16 amino acids. The CDR3: CASSLGSASANYGYTF. CDR3 DNA: TGCGCCAGCAGCTTGGGGAGTGCCTCAGCTAACTATGGCTACACCTTC.

This clonotype was seen more than once but under ten times. J is TRBJ1-2 and V is TRBV7-9, with D uncertain. V gave up 4 bases and J gave up 7 bases, with 7 bases separating them. The CDR3 sequence is 11 residues long. CDR1 and CDR2 (germline): SEHNR, FQNEAQ (reference sequence). DNA of the CDR3: TGTGCCAGCAGCTCGGCGGGTGGCTACACCTTC. This sequence encodes CASSSAGGYTF. Together with reference TRBV7-9 and TRBJ1-2, the CDR3 gives the full variable domain: DTGVSQNPRHKITKRGQNVTFRCDPISEHNRLYWYRQTLGQGPEFLTYFQNEAQLEKSRLLSDRFSAERPKGSFSTLEIQRTEQGDSAMYLCASSSAGGYTFGSGTRLTVV.

This clonotype was recorded once. V usage is TRBV7-8 and J usage is TRBJ2-2, with 7 bases identical to TRBD1. The junction had 4 bases not matched to a gene; V was cut back by 0 bases and J by 6 bases. This CDR3 is 15 amino acids long. Germline-derived CDR1 and CDR2 are SGHVS and FQNEAQ. CDR3 loop: CASSLARQGAGELFF. CDR3 coding DNA: TGTGCCAGCAGCTTAGCGAGGCAGGGGGCCGGGGAGCTGTTTTTT. The full variable domain, its missing parts supplied by reference TRBV7-8 and TRBJ2-2, is GAGVSQSPRYKVAKRGQDVALRCDPISGHVSLFWYQQALGQGPEFLTYFQNEAQLDKSGLPSDRFFAERPEGSVSTLKIQRTQQEDSAVYLCASSLARQGAGELFFGEGSRLTVL.

This clonotype occurred many times. The chain combines TRBV6-5 with TRBJ1-4; D uncertain. V lost 2 bases and J 12 bases, leaving 7 bases between the germline ends. The CDR3 runs 11 residues. Germline lookup yields CDR1 MNHEY and CDR2 SVGAGI. The CDR3 coding sequence is TGTGCCAGCAGTTACCGGGGTGAACTGTTTTTT. Translated, it gives CASSYRGELFF.

The chain is built from TRBV29-1 and TRBJ1-1; D remains unclear. The V and J ends lost 5 bases and 4 bases respectively, with 20 bases between them. The germline V gene encodes CDR1 SQVTM and CDR2 ANQGSEA. There are 15 residues in the CDR3. The CDR3 coding sequence is TGCAGCGTTCAAAACCCGGTACACCGGATCACTGAAGCTTTCTTT. Residues: CSVQNPVHRITEAFF.

The gene calls are TRBV5-1 and TRBJ2-2; D ambiguous. The germline V and J ends were trimmed by 4 bases and 5 bases, with 12 bases remaining between them. This CDR3 is built from 14 residues. Germline V CDR1 and CDR2: SGHRS, YFSETQ. CDR3 protein: CASSPATQTGELFF. In nucleotides, the CDR3 is TGCGCCAGCAGCCCCGCTACCCAAACCGGGGAGCTGTTTTTT.

In this sample, this clonotype turned up many times. This chain connects TRBV7-9 to TRBJ1-3; TRBD1 matches at 7 bases. In germline, CDR1 is SEHNR, CDR2 FQNEAQ (reference sequence). The CDR3 sequence is 16 residues long. The J segment lost 0 bases and the V segment lost 3 bases, leaving 5 bases of the junction unmatched. The CDR3 sequence is CASSFLTGRSGNTIYF. The CDR3 DNA is TGTGCCAGCAGCTTCCTGACAGGGCGCTCTGGAAACACCATATATTTT.

The chain couples TRBV20-1 to TRBJ2-2; D is perhaps TRBD1 (6 bases). The V end lost 0 bases, the J end lost 8 bases, and 13 bases lay between the germline ends. Germline-derived CDR1 and CDR2 are DFQATT and SNEGSKA (reference sequence). This CDR3 spans 14 amino acids. CDR3: CSARDKQGSGELFF. The CDR3 DNA follows: TGCAGTGCTAGAGACAAACAGGGCTCTGGGGAGCTGTTTTTT.

Many counts were recorded for this clonotype. The chain has TRBV19 and TRBJ1-6; TRBD1 agrees at 8 bases. V was clipped by 6 bases and J by 6 bases; unmatched bases: 4. This CDR3 has 14 amino acids. Germline V gene lookup returns CDR1 LNHDA and CDR2 SQIVND (reference sequence). CDR3 in amino acids: CASSYRGSNSPLHF. CDR3 DNA: TGTGCCAGTAGCTACAGGGGGTCTAATTCACCCCTCCACTTT. Filled out from reference TRBV19 and TRBJ1-6, the complete variable domain reads DGGITQSPKYLFRKEGQNVTLSCEQNLNHDAMYWYRQDPGQGLRLIYYSQIVNDFQKGDIAEGYSVSREKKESFPLTVTSAQKNPTAFYLCASSYRGSNSPLHFGNGTRLTVT.

The chain couples TRBV20-1 to TRBJ1-3; perhaps TRBD1 as D (6 bases). This CDR3 is 14 amino acids long. With 5 bases removed from V and 0 bases from J, the gap between germline ends came to 11 bases. CDR1 and CDR2 from the germline V gene are DFQATT and SNEGSKA (reference sequence). CDR3: CSALRGTSGNTIYF. CDR3 coding DNA: TGCAGTGCTCTCAGGGGCACCTCTGGAAACACCATATATTTT.

The V gene is TRBV2, the J gene TRBJ2-7; 9 nucleotides align to TRBD1. The V gene's germline CDR1 is SNHLY and CDR2 FYNNEI. V lost 3 bases, J lost 4 bases, and 4 bases stayed unmatched. This CDR3 comprises 14 residues. CDR3 bases: TGTGCCAGCAGTGACGCGGGACAGGGTTACGAGCAGTACTTC. As protein: CASSDAGQGYEQYF.

This clonotype has just a few counts. One end of the junction varies from germline; a read error may be responsible. DNA for the CDR3: TGTGCCAGCAGTTTAGCGCATGGCTACACCTTC. Encoded protein: CASSLAHGYTF. V usage is TRBV5-1 and J usage is TRBJ1-2; D gene uncertain. The CDR3 is 11 residues long. CDR1 and CDR2 from the germline V gene are SGHRS and YFSETQ.

This clonotype has only one observation. No conserved phenylalanine or tryptophan is present at the end of the CDR3, so a read error is the likely explanation. This chain uses TRBV20-1 with TRBJ2-5, with D maybe TRBD2 (6 bases). Trimming took 3 bases from V and 3 from J, leaving 23 bases between them. Germline loops: CDR1 DFQATT, CDR2 SNEGSKA (reference sequence). The CDR3 sequence is 17 residues long. CDR3 nucleotide sequence: TGCAGTGCTAGGCCGTTCGGGGGACGGGAGTGGGAAGAGACCCAGTACCTC. It yields the protein CSARPFGGREWEETQYL.

This clonotype was observed at least ten times. The J gene is TRBJ1-1, the V gene TRBV6-1; the D is unclear. Germline lookup yields CDR1 MNHNS and CDR2 SASEGT. The CDR3 consists of 14 residues. V was cut by 5 bases and J by 0 bases, with 10 bases left in between. The CDR3 loop reads CASSYDRVNTEAFF. For the CDR3, the DNA is TGTGCCAGCAGTTACGATAGGGTGAACACTGAAGCTTTCTTT.

V gene TRBV24-1 combines with J gene TRBJ2-1; 10 bases agree with TRBD2. The CDR3 is 16 residues long. Trimming removed 3 bases from V and 5 bases from J; junction bases left unmatched: 6. Germline V gene sequence: CDR1 KGHDR, CDR2 SFDVKD. The CDR3 spells CATSDASGGAHNEQFF. Written as DNA, the CDR3 is TGTGCCACCAGTGATGCCAGCGGGGGGGCCCACAATGAGCAGTTCTTC.

V usage is TRBV6-6 and J usage is TRBJ2-5; D gene uncertain. This CDR3 has 14 residues. Germline values: CDR1 MNHNY, CDR2 SVGAGI (reference sequence). V was shortened by 5 bases and J by 2 bases, with 12 bases between the two germline ends. CDR3 sequence (DNA): TGTGCCAGCAGTGACGGGTACGGGCAAGAGACCCAGTACTTC. Encoded protein: CASSDGYGQETQYF.

The chain is built from TRBV19 and TRBJ1-2, with D tentatively TRBD1 (6 bases). Germline V gives CDR1 LNHDA, CDR2 SQIVND (reference sequence). This CDR3 is built from 14 residues. V lost 9 bases and J lost 8, with 22 bases in between. The CDR3 region is CASSPWTDWNGYTF. The CDR3 region has the DNA TGTGCCAGCTCACCATGGACAGATTGGAACGGCTACACCTTC.

This clonotype was recorded many times. The chain carries TRBV25-1 and TRBJ1-1, with D possibly being TRBD1 (6 bases). Germline CDR1 is MGHDK and CDR2 is SYGVNS. Trimming took off 4 bases at V and 4 bases at J, with 16 bases between the two ends. The CDR3 extends over 15 amino acids. In nucleotides, the CDR3 is TGTGCCAGCAGTGCTTGGACAGCCGGAGCCACTGAAGCTTTCTTT. This encodes CASSAWTAGATEAFF.

The rearrangement uses TRBV7-3 and TRBJ2-5; possible D gene TRBD1, 7 bases. The V and J ends lost 7 bases and 3 bases respectively, with 18 bases between them. CDR1 and CDR2 from the germline V gene are SGHTA and FQGTGA. The CDR3 runs 15 residues. For the CDR3, the DNA is TGTGCCAGCATCCCGCGCGGGACAGCAGAAGAGACCCAGTACTTC. Protein: CASIPRGTAEETQYF.

V is TRBV11-2 and J is TRBJ1-4, with TRBD1 identical over 7 bases. Looked up from germline, CDR1 is SGHAT and CDR2 is FQNNGV. This CDR3 region has 14 residues. V shed 5 bases, J shed 4 bases, and the junction held 4 bases outside the gene matches. The CDR3 loop reads CASSADRDNEKLFF. DNA of the CDR3: TGTGCCAGCAGCGCAGACAGGGATAATGAAAAACTGTTTTTT.